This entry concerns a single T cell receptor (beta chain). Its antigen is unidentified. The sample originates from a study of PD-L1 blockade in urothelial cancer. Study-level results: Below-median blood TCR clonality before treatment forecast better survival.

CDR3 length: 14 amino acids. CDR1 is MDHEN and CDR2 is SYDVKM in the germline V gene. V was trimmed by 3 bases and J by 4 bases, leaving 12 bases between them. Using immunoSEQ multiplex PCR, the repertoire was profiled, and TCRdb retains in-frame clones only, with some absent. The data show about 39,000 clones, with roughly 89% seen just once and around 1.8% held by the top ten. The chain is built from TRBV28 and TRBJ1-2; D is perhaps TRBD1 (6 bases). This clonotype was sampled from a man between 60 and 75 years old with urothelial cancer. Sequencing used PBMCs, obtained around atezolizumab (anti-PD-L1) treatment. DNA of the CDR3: TGTGCCAGCAGTTTGGGGACATTTGGCTATGGCTACACCTTC. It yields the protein CASSLGTFGYGYTF.